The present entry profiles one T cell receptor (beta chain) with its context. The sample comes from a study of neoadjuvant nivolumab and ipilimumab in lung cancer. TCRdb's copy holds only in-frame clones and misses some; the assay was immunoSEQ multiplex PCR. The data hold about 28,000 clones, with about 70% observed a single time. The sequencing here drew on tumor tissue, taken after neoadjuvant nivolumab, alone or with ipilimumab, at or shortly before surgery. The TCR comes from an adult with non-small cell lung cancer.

As DNA, the CDR3 is TGTGCCAGCAGTTCCTGGACAGGGACGATGAACACTGAAGCTTTCTTT. It codes for CASSSWTGTMNTEAFF. The chain couples TRBV6-5 to TRBJ1-1, with 8 positions matching TRBD1. Germline CDR1 MNHEY, CDR2 SVGAGI. This CDR3 has 16 amino acids. Losses at the gene ends were 4 bases for V and 0 bases for J; bases not matched to a gene: 7.